These T cell receptor beta chains were read from a single sample in a study of T cell responses to AZD1222 COVID-19 vaccine. Libraries were prepared by immunoSEQ multiplex PCR; TCRdb keeps only in-frame clonotypes and omits some of them. This table has about 62,000 clones, 85% to 90% appearing once. The sample here was peripheral blood, taken on day 0 of AZD1222 vaccination. Receptor source: an adult in good health. Each CDR3 is given with its conserved first and last residue. A D gene is named only where the DNA matches it firmly. Not all rows give a size; the values are once, few, many and, for expanded clones, a class.

NA	TRBV6-5	TRBJ2-2	NA	12	CASSYYHGELFF	TGTGCCAGCAGTTATTATCACGGGGAGCTGTTTTTT
NA	TRBV4-2	TRBJ1-2	NA	16	CASSQETRGGNYGYTF	TGTGCCAGCAGCCAAGAGACTCGGGGAGGGAACTATGGCTACACCTTC
NA	TRBV18	TRBJ1-2	NA	15	CASSPPSGFNYGYTF	TGTGCCAGCTCACCACCGAGCGGTTTTAACTATGGCTACACCTTC
few	TRBV4-1	TRBJ1-1	NA	14	CASSPSVLYTEAFF	TGCGCCAGCAGCCCTTCCGTACTTTACACTGAAGCTTTCTTT
NA	TRBV10-1	TRBJ1-1	TRBD1	16	CASSAGTGVQNTEAFF	TGCGCCAGCAGCGCCGGGACAGGGGTGCAGAACACTGAAGCTTTCTTT
NA	TRBV5-1	TRBJ2-7	TRBD1	16	CASSLDGTGGINEQYF	TGCGCCAGCAGCTTGGACGGGACAGGGGGTATCAACGAGCAGTACTTC
once	TRBV9	TRBJ1-1	TRBD1	15	CASSVGRTGPTEAFF	TGTGCCAGCAGCGTAGGGAGGACAGGGCCCACTGAAGCTTTCTTT
NA	TRBV16	TRBJ2-1	TRBD2	20	CASSQSRLAGGESSYNEQFF	TGTGCCAGCAGCCAATCGCGGCTAGCGGGGGGCGAAAGCTCCTACAATGAGCAGTTCTTC
NA	TRBV18	TRBJ2-3	TRBD2	16	CASSPPGGTRTDTQYF	TGTGCCAGCTCACCCCCCGGGGGGACCCGCACAGATACGCAGTATTTT
NA	TRBV5-8	TRBJ1-5	TRBD1	17	CASSLGGNRGRGQPQHF	TGTGCCAGCAGCTTGGGGGGTAACAGGGGTAGGGGACAGCCCCAGCATTTT
NA	TRBV3-1/TRBV3-2	TRBJ1-4	NA	12	CASRPGNEKLFF	TGTGCCTCACGCCCGGGTAATGAAAAACTGTTTTTT
NA	TRBV28	TRBJ1-5	NA	15	CASGVGTEGNQPQHF	TGTGCCAGCGGGGTGGGCACGGAGGGAAATCAGCCCCAGCATTTT
NA	TRBV5-4	TRBJ2-2	NA	14	CASSLSQNTGELFF	TGTGCCAGCAGCTTGTCACAGAACACCGGGGAGCTGTTTTTT
NA	TRBV9	TRBJ2-3	NA	15	CASSVGGLGTDTQYF	TGTGCCAGCAGCGTAGGAGGGCTCGGAACAGATACGCAGTATTTT
NA	TRBV24-1	TRBJ2-5	NA	15	CATSDPGEYQETQYF	TGTGCCACCAGTGACCCAGGGGAGTACCAAGAGACCCAGTACTTC
NA	TRBV4-1	TRBJ2-3	NA	15	CASSLPSGTVNTQYF	TGCGCCAGCAGCCTGCCGTCTGGCACAGTGAATACGCAGTATTTT
NA	TRBV11-2	TRBJ1-2	NA	14	CASSLKPQPYGYTF	TGTGCCAGCAGCTTAAAGCCACAGCCCTATGGCTACACCTTC
NA	TRBV5-4	TRBJ2-3	NA	14	CASSRGVSTDTQYF	TGTGCCAGCTCTCGCGGGGTGAGCACAGATACGCAGTATTTT
NA	TRBV7-2	TRBJ2-2	NA	15	CASSSARANTGELFF	TGTGCCAGCAGCTCGGCCAGGGCGAACACCGGGGAGCTGTTTTTT
NA	TRBV6-5	TRBJ2-7	TRBD2	15	CASSSPASGGFEQYF	TGTGCCAGCAGTTCCCCAGCTAGCGGGGGGTTCGAGCAGTACTTC
NA	TRBV18	TRBJ2-1	NA	12	CASSPGYNEQFF	TGTGCCAGCTCCCCTGGGTACAATGAGCAGTTCTTC
NA	TRBV5-8	TRBJ1-1	NA	12	CASSLAITEAFF	TGTGCCAGCAGCTTGGCCATCACTGAAGCTTTCTTT
once	TRBV7-3	TRBJ2-2	TRBD2	19	CASSLTSSPGGQETGELFF	TGTGCCAGCAGCTTAACCTCCTCCCCGGGGGGGCAAGAGACCGGGGAGCTGTTTTTT